The 4 T cell receptor beta chains below all came from one sample that was sequenced in a study of Ad26.COV2.S vaccination and SARS-CoV-2 variants. The treatment is: roughly 19 received Ad26.COV2.S at low or high dose, single or two shots; about five received placebo; per-sample allocation not given. Collection of the samples took place on day 63 after the first injection of vaccine or placebo. Sequenced by immunoSEQ multiplex PCR; TCRdb stores in-frame clones only, minus some. Of 430,000 or so clones listed, around 90% were seen once; the top ten hold 12%. The material was peripheral blood, obtained in a trial of Ad26.COV2.S vaccine versus placebo. These TCRs come from a person between 18 and 59 years old who received the Ad26.COV2.S COVID-19 vaccine or a placebo.

The V call is TRBV25-1, the J call TRBJ2-1; tentatively, D is TRBD2 (6 bases). The CDR3 is made up of 16 amino acids. Germline V gene lookup returns CDR1 MGHDK and CDR2 SYGVNS. The germline V and J ends were trimmed by 8 bases and 8 bases, with 25 bases remaining between them. The CDR3 region is CASGAGWATEGDEQFF. In nucleotides, the CDR3 is TGTGCCAGCGGGGCAGGTTGGGCCACGGAGGGCGATGAGCAGTTCTTC.

This chain uses TRBV5-1 with TRBJ2-1, with 9 bases that match TRBD2. Germline assignment: CDR1 SGHRS and CDR2 YFSETQ. This CDR3 region has 15 residues. After removal of 7 bases from V and 5 bases from J, the junction contained 10 bases not matched to a gene. CDR3 sequence: CASYPGLAINNEQFF. The DNA of the CDR3 is TGCGCCAGCTATCCTGGACTAGCGATTAACAATGAGCAGTTCTTC.

The V and J genes are TRBV30 and TRBJ1-2; D may be TRBD1 (5 bases). Trimming took off 4 bases at V and 4 bases at J, with 10 bases between the two ends. There are 12 residues in the CDR3. CDR1 and CDR2 from the germline V gene are GTSNPN and SVGIG (reference sequence). The DNA for the CDR3 is TGTGCCTGGACTACGGGGGGCTATGGCTACACCTTC. This gives the protein CAWTTGGYGYTF.

This clone was seen a single time. V gene TRBV27 combines with J gene TRBJ1-4; 9 bases map to TRBD1. The germline CDR1 and CDR2 sequences are MNHEY and SMNVEV (reference sequence). The length of the CDR3 is 16 residues. V was pared by 2 bases and J by 7 bases, with 8 bases of the junction left unmatched. As DNA, the CDR3 is TGTGCCAGCAGTTTACGAAAGACAGGGGGTGCTGAAAAACTGTTTTTT. Translating gives CASSLRKTGGAEKLFF.